This is a list of T cell receptor beta chains from one sample in a study of identical twins. TCRdb processed the 5' RACE reads anew with MiXCR; each CDR3 protein has one entry. The data show 230,000 or so distinct CDR3 sequences, about 8% seen once. The same specimen was also included in a second study, on yellow fever vaccine responses in identical twins.

Input material: CD8+ T cells sorted from blood. These receptors were obtained from a woman between 18 and 29 years old in good health. The CDR3 runs from the conserved cysteine through the conserved F or W. D genes are given only for firm matches. Size values are once, few and many counts, or a class for expanded clones, and some rows have none.

j_call	d_call	clone_size	v_call	cdr3_nt	cdr3_aa
TRBJ2-7	-	few	TRBV5-1	TGCGCCAGCAGGAAGGAGGTATCCTACGAGCAGTACTTC	CASRKEVSYEQYF
TRBJ2-4	-	-	TRBV6-5	TGTGCCAGCAGTTACGGATTGGGAAACATTCAGTACTTC	CASSYGLGNIQYF
TRBJ2-7	TRBD1	many	TRBV11-2	TGTGCCAGCAGCGACCCCCGACAGGGTTACGAGCAGTACTTC	CASSDPRQGYEQYF
TRBJ2-1	-	few	TRBV5-1	TGCGCCAGCAGCTTGGTACCCCACGGGTCGACCTACAATGAGCAGTTCTTC	CASSLVPHGSTYNEQFF
TRBJ2-7	TRBD1	-	TRBV28	TGTGCCAGCAGTCCCCGCGACAGGGGGCTTATCGAGCAGTACTTC	CASSPRDRGLIEQYF
TRBJ2-1	-	many	TRBV20-1	TGCAGTGCTATCGAAAGCGATAGAGACAATGAGCAGTTCTTC	CSAIESDRDNEQFF
TRBJ2-5	-	few	TRBV7-9	TGTGCCAGCAGCCCTAATCAAGAGACCCAGTACTTC	CASSPNQETQYF
TRBJ2-7	TRBD1	many	TRBV29-1	TGCAGCGTTGAAGGGTGGGACAGGGGCGACGAGCAGTACTTC	CSVEGWDRGDEQYF
TRBJ2-1	-	many	TRBV7-2	TGTGCCAGCAGCTTAGGGCCGCACAATGAGCAGTTCTTC	CASSLGPHNEQFF
TRBJ2-5	TRBD2	once	TRBV7-7	TGTGCTAGCAGCCCTGGACTAGCGGGGGTACAAGAGACCCAGTACTTC	CASSPGLAGVQETQYF
TRBJ2-5	-	many	TRBV5-1	TGCGCCAGCAGCTTGCCGGACCAAGAGACCCAGTACTTC	CASSLPDQETQYF
TRBJ1-2	-	-	TRBV7-9	TGTGCCAGCAGCTTAGGTGGCGACAGGAACTATGGCTACACCTTC	CASSLGGDRNYGYTF
TRBJ1-1	TRBD1	many	TRBV20-1	TGCAGTGCTAGATACAGGGGTAACACTGAAGCTTTCTTT	CSARYRGNTEAFF
TRBJ2-7	TRBD1	-	TRBV6-1	TGTGCCAGCATGACAGGGTTTTACGAGCAGTACTTC	CASMTGFYEQYF
TRBJ1-6	TRBD1	-	TRBV10-3	TGTGCCACGCAACAGGGGGCAGAATCACCCCTCCACTTT	CATQQGAESPLHF
TRBJ2-7	-	many	TRBV27	TGTGCCAGCAGTTCAAGGGAACAGTCCTACGAGCAGTACTTC	CASSSREQSYEQYF
TRBJ2-7	TRBD2	-	TRBV5-1	TGCGCCAGCAGCTGGCCGACTAGCGGGGGTTATGAAAACGAGCAGTACTTC	CASSWPTSGGYENEQYF
TRBJ2-1	-	many	TRBV7-2	TGTGCCAGCAGCTTTCTGGACAGCCCAGAGCAGTTCTTC	CASSFLDSPEQFF
TRBJ2-7	TRBD1	few	TRBV11-1	TGTGCCAGCAGCTTAGCGAGAACAGGGGTCAACTACGAGCAGTACTTC	CASSLARTGVNYEQYF
TRBJ2-5	-	many	TRBV9	TGTGCCAGCAGCGTAGGGATGAACCAAGAGACCCAGTACTTC	CASSVGMNQETQYF
TRBJ2-5	-	-	TRBV4-3	TGCGCCAGCAGCCAAGATCCGGTGGAGACCCAGTACTTC	CASSQDPVETQYF
TRBJ2-3	-	-	TRBV29-1	TGCAGTTCCGCCCGACAGGCAAGCACAGATACGCAGTATTTT	CSSARQASTDTQYF
TRBJ1-2	TRBD1	-	TRBV13	TGTGCCAGCAGCTTATTAGGGGGACAGACGGGCGATGGCTACACCTTC	CASSLLGGQTGDGYTF
TRBJ2-2	-	-	TRBV6-5	TGTGCCAGCACTTCAGGGTCGGACACCGGGGAGCTGTTTTTT	CASTSGSDTGELFF
TRBJ1-5	-	-	TRBV15	TGTGCCACCAGCATAATGAGAGTAGATTATAGCAATCAGCCCCAGCATTTT	CATSIMRVDYSNQPQHF
TRBJ2-2	TRBD1	many	TRBV15	TGTGCCACCAGCAGAGCGGACAGGGGCACCGGGGAGCTGTTTTTT	CATSRADRGTGELFF
TRBJ2-7	-	few	TRBV4-1	TGCGCCAGCAGCCCAATAGGGGAAGCGGGTTCCTACGAGCAGTACTTC	CASSPIGEAGSYEQYF
TRBJ2-7	TRBD1	few	TRBV4-1	TGCGCCAGCAGCCAAGGGACAGGGGGCTTATACGAGCAGTACTTC	CASSQGTGGLYEQYF
TRBJ2-3	-	many	TRBV4-3	TGCGCCAGCAGCCAAGATTTGTGGGAGCCCACAGATACGCAGTATTTT	CASSQDLWEPTDTQYF
TRBJ2-3	-	few	TRBV29-1	TGCAGCGTTGAAGATTGGGTCGGTCACTCCCTGAGCACAGATACGCAGTATTTT	CSVEDWVGHSLSTDTQYF
TRBJ2-5	-	many	TRBV12-3/TRBV12-4	TGTGCCAGCAGCCGGAAAGAGACCCAGTACTTC	CASSRKETQYF
TRBJ2-5	-	few	TRBV5-4	TGTGCCAGCAGCCAGGAGCTAGAGGAGACCCAGTACTTC	CASSQELEETQYF
TRBJ2-1	TRBD1	-	TRBV6-4	TGTGCCAGTGGACAGGGGCTGGCACAAGATGGACAGTTCTTC	CASGQGLAQDGQFF
TRBJ2-5	-	-	TRBV6-4	TGTGCCAGCAGTGGCTGGGGCGCCCCCAAAGAGACCCAGTACTTC	CASSGWGAPKETQYF
TRBJ2-1	TRBD2	-	TRBV27	TGTGCCAGCCAATGGGATAGCGGGAGGTACAATGAGCAGTTCTTC	CASQWDSGRYNEQFF
TRBJ2-7	-	few	TRBV5-6	TGTGCCAGCAGCCCGGGTATTGTGCCGATCGAGCAGTACTTC	CASSPGIVPIEQYF
TRBJ2-7	TRBD2	few	TRBV4-2	TGTGCCAGCAGCCAAGATCCTAGCGGGGGTTACGAGCAGTACTTC	CASSQDPSGGYEQYF
TRBJ2-5	TRBD1	few	TRBV7-9	TGTGCCAGCAGCCTGGGACAGAACAAAGAGACCCAGTACTTC	CASSLGQNKETQYF
TRBJ2-1	TRBD2	-	TRBV29-1	TGCAGCGTGGGGACTAGCGGGGTCAATGAGCAGTTCTTC	CSVGTSGVNEQFF
TRBJ2-7	-	few	TRBV15	TGTGCCACCAGCAGAGATCGAGGGAACCACGAGCAGTACTTC	CATSRDRGNHEQYF
TRBJ2-2	-	few	TRBV12-3/TRBV12-4	TGTGCCAGCAGTTCCAGCTCTAAGAGCCATACCGGGGAGCTGTTTTTT	CASSSSSKSHTGELFF
TRBJ2-3	-	many	TRBV20-1	TGCAGTGCTAGAGGCTGGTTCAGGGCCGATACGCAGTATTTT	CSARGWFRADTQYF
TRBJ2-2	-	few	TRBV6-1	TGTGCCAGCAGTGAAGTCGGGGAGCTGTTTTTT	CASSEVGELFF
TRBJ1-1	TRBD1	many	TRBV29-1	TGCAGCGCCCCGGGACAGGGGAACACTGAAGCTTTCTTT	CSAPGQGNTEAFF
TRBJ2-2	TRBD2	few	TRBV2	TGTGCCAGACGTAGCGGGAGTAAGAACGGGGAGCTGTTTTTT	CARRSGSKNGELFF
TRBJ2-7	-	-	TRBV7-9	TGTGCCAGCAGCCCCCTGTTAGTCCACGAGCAGTACTTC	CASSPLLVHEQYF
TRBJ2-1	TRBD2	-	TRBV20-1	TGCAGTGCCCTGCCTCCGGGACTAGCGGGGGCCCCTCGACATGAGCAGTTCTTC	CSALPPGLAGAPRHEQFF
TRBJ2-3	-	few	TRBV10-3	TGTGCCATCAGTGAGTCGCCTGGGCAGGCAGATACGCAGTATTTT	CAISESPGQADTQYF
TRBJ2-3	-	many	TRBV4-2	TGTGCCAGCAGCCAAGAAGAGGCTACTAACACAGATACGCAGTATTTT	CASSQEEATNTDTQYF
TRBJ2-1	-	few	TRBV6-1	TGTGCCAGCAGTGACGGGACCAGCTCCTACAATGAGCAGTTCTTC	CASSDGTSSYNEQFF
TRBJ2-2	-	many	TRBV7-2	TGTGCCAGCAGCTTAGAGGAACCCCAGACCACCGGGGAGCTGTTTTTT	CASSLEEPQTTGELFF
TRBJ2-7	-	-	TRBV7-9	TGTGCCAGCATCTCGTCGGCGGGGTACGAGCAGTACTTC	CASISSAGYEQYF
TRBJ1-1	-	-	TRBV14	TGTGCCAGCAGCCCTGACAGTTACACTGAAGCTTTCTTT	CASSPDSYTEAFF
TRBJ2-2	TRBD1	few	TRBV4-3	TGCGCCAGCAGCCAACTAGGACAGGGGAACACCGGGGAGCTGTTTTTT	CASSQLGQGNTGELFF